This record covers a single T cell receptor (beta chain). Its antigen is currently unknown. The data derive from a study of response to subunit inactivated influenza vaccine. V was clipped by 5 bases and J by 1 base, with 20 bases between them. Germline V gives CDR1 SGHVS, CDR2 FQNEAQ. The CDR3 is 17 residues long. Broader study findings: Researchers suggested that each seasonal influenza vaccination recruits few new T cells.

TCRdb itself ran the RT-PCR reads through MiXCR, one entry per CDR3 protein. The sample lists approximately 680,000 distinct CDR3 sequences; around 14% were seen once. The receptor comes from a man between 50 and 59 years old who received an inactivated influenza vaccine. The rearrangement links TRBV7-8 to TRBJ1-1; D not certain. The sequencing used PBMCs from blood, collected 11 to 12 days after vaccination. Written as DNA, the CDR3 is TGTGCCAGCAGCGGAGGCGTTGGGTGGCAGAGGAACACTGAAGCTTTCTTT. Protein sequence: CASSGGVGWQRNTEAFF.